These 14 T cell receptor beta chains were all obtained from the same sample, sequenced in a study of human T cells and chemical hapten exposure. Time point noted: pre-sensitization, week 0. Treatment reported: therapeutic diphenylcyclopropenone sensitization with weekly scalp DPC. In TCRdb, the RACE reads were re-called with MiXCR into one record per CDR3 protein. The top ten clones hold around 8% of a sample with around 300,000 distinct CDR3 sequences, roughly 6% of them seen once. This specimen consisted of whole blood, obtained in connection with sensitization to the hapten diphenylcyclopropenone (DPC). These receptor sequences come from a woman aged 18-29 years with alopecia areata. Some clones in this sample may be carry-over from other donors' samples.

This clonotype was seen ten or more times. V is TRBV3-1 and J is TRBJ2-5; 12 positions match TRBD2. V lost 3 bases, J lost 5 bases, and 10 bases stayed unmatched. Germline V lookup: CDR1 LGHDT, CDR2 YNNKEL (reference sequence). The CDR3 consists of 17 residues. CDR3 amino acids: CASSQWASGGGEETQYF. CDR3 sequence (DNA): TGTGCCAGCAGCCAGTGGGCTAGCGGGGGGGGCGAGGAGACCCAGTACTTC.

This clonotype appeared many times. The chain joins TRBV3-1 to TRBJ1-2; the D is unclear. The ends were cut back, 0 bases at V and 4 bases at J, with 9 bases in the middle. The germline V gene encodes CDR1 LGHDT and CDR2 YNNKEL (reference sequence). This CDR3 is built from 14 residues. DNA of the CDR3: TGTGCCAGCAGCCAAGATGGGGAAGTCTATGGCTACACCTTC. It encodes CASSQDGEVYGYTF.

This clonotype was observed a handful of times. The V gene is TRBV20-1, the J gene TRBJ2-5, with a weak D call TRBD1 (5 bases). The CDR3 spans 14 residues. V shed 0 bases and J shed 5 bases, with 13 bases lying between them. Germline V gives CDR1 DFQATT, CDR2 SNEGSKA (reference sequence). The CDR3 coding sequence is TGCAGTGCTAGAGATATTAGGGGTAGGGAGACCCAGTACTTC. This codes for CSARDIRGRETQYF.

The chain carries TRBV6-2 or TRBV6-3 and TRBJ1-1; possible D gene TRBD1, 5 bases. V was cut by 5 bases and J by 6 bases, with 19 bases left in between. The CDR3 is 15 amino acids. Germline CDR1 reads MNHEY; CDR2 reads SVGEGT. The CDR3 spells CASSPVGVGDPEAFF. The CDR3 region has the DNA TGTGCCAGCAGTCCGGTAGGAGTCGGGGACCCTGAAGCTTTCTTT.

In its sample, this clonotype was seen a few times. This chain joins TRBV29-1 and TRBJ1-1; maybe TRBD1 (5 bases). V shed 7 bases and J shed 1 base, with 13 bases lying between them. This CDR3 contains 13 residues. CDR1 and CDR2 from the germline V gene are SQVTM and ANQGSEA. DNA for the CDR3: TGCAGCGGGCAGGGAGGCACGAACACTGAAGCTTTCTTT. This translates into CSGQGGTNTEAFF.

The chain couples TRBV15 to TRBJ1-1; no clear D. This CDR3 has 16 residues. The V gene's germline CDR1 is LNHNV and CDR2 YYDKDF (reference sequence). V was cut by 0 bases and J by 1 base, with 12 bases left in between. The CDR3 DNA follows: TGTGCCACCAGCAGAGAGATTTGGCCTACGAACACTGAAGCTTTCTTT. Translating gives CATSREIWPTNTEAFF.

The chain uses TRBV13 and TRBJ2-7, with TRBD1 matching over 10 bases. The CDR3 length is 15 residues. The trim removed 5 bases at V and 5 bases at J, leaving 9 bases unmatched. Germline V gene lookup returns CDR1 PRHDT and CDR2 FYEKMQ (reference sequence). CDR3 in amino acids: CASSPTGTGEDEQYF. The CDR3 coding sequence is TGTGCCAGCAGCCCAACCGGGACAGGGGAGGACGAGCAGTACTTC.

The chain has TRBV6-6 and TRBJ2-2; TRBD2 is a possible D gene (5 bases). Trimming removed 8 bases from V and 3 bases from J, with 19 bases in between. CDR3 length: 16 residues. CDR1 is MNHNY and CDR2 is SVGAGI in the germline V gene (reference sequence). CDR3 coding DNA: TGTGCCAGCGGTTCGGGCCCCTGGGGAGACACCGGGGAGCTGTTTTTT. Its translation is CASGSGPWGDTGELFF.

This clonotype was counted between two and nine times. The chain is built from TRBV7-8 and TRBJ1-6; a weak D match, TRBD1 (5 bases). V lost 1 base and J 10 bases, leaving 14 bases between the germline ends. Germline loops: CDR1 SGHVS, CDR2 FQNEAQ. CDR3 length equals 15 residues. The CDR3 region is CASSLEHSRDSPLHF. The CDR3 DNA is TGTGCCAGCAGCTTAGAACATTCACGGGACTCACCCCTCCACTTT.

This clonotype was detected many times. The rearrangement uses TRBV11-2 and TRBJ2-5; 9 positions agree with TRBD2. CDR1 SGHAT and CDR2 FQNNGV come from the germline V gene. Trimming removed 3 bases from V and 9 bases from J; junction bases left unmatched: 8. The CDR3 consists of 14 residues. The CDR3 DNA reads TGTGCCAGCAGCTTTATCGAGCGGGGGGTGGCCCAGTACTTC. As protein: CASSFIERGVAQYF.

The CDR3 loop is CASSLLRSGYTF. CDR3 nucleotide sequence: TGTGCCAGCAGTTTATTACGCTCTGGCTACACCTTC. The V and J genes are TRBV28 and TRBJ1-2; D is uncertain. V was clipped by 1 base and J by 7 bases, with 7 bases between them. Germline CDR1 and CDR2: MDHEN and SYDVKM. CDR3 length: 12 residues.

The CDR3 here is CASSSGTGVTGELFF. The CDR3 nucleotides read TGTGCCAGCAGCTCCGGGACAGGGGTAACCGGGGAGCTGTTTTTT. The chain is built from TRBV7-9 and TRBJ2-2; 10 bases line up with TRBD1. This CDR3 region has 15 residues. V dropped 4 bases and J dropped 5; count of bases not matched to a gene: 4. Per the germline V gene, CDR1 is SEHNR and CDR2 is FQNEAQ (reference sequence).

The J gene is TRBJ1-1, the V gene TRBV28; D might be TRBD1 (6 bases). Between the trimmed V and J ends, which lost 6 bases and 0 bases, there was a span of 17 bases. The CDR3 contains 16 residues. Germline V gives CDR1 MDHEN, CDR2 SYDVKM. CDR3 residues: CASRLNTGRMNTEAFF. CDR3 DNA: TGTGCCAGCAGGTTGAACACAGGGAGGATGAACACTGAAGCTTTCTTT.

This clonotype came up many times. This sequence joins TRBV4-1 and TRBJ2-6; 8 bases align to TRBD1. Trimming cost V 4 bases and J 0 bases; bases outside gene matches: 14. This CDR3 is built from 20 residues. CDR1 and CDR2 from the germline V gene are MGHRA and YSYEKL. DNA of the CDR3: TGCGCCAGCAGCCCTACATTCGGGACAGGACCACCCTCTGGGGCCAACGTCCTGACTTTC. Amino acids: CASSPTFGTGPPSGANVLTF.